The rows below give T cell receptor beta chains drawn from one sample of a study of blood T cell repertoires in COVID-19. Using immunoSEQ multiplex PCR, the repertoire was profiled, and TCRdb retains in-frame clones only, with some absent. The sample yields more than 150,000 clones, approximately 89% seen once. The specimen sequenced was peripheral blood. These receptors all come from a man aged 35-49 years with active or convalescent COVID-19. Both conserved end residues are part of each CDR3. D genes are given only for firm matches. Not every row has a clone size; where given, it reads once, few, many or a size class.

j_gene | len | v_gene | d_gene | abundance | CDR3nt | CDR3aa
TRBJ1-2 | 14 | TRBV7-9 | TRBD1 | few | TGTGCCAGCAGCCCACAGGGGGGGAACTATGGCTACACCTTC | CASSPQGGNYGYTF
TRBJ2-2 | 11 | TRBV27 | - | - | TGTGCCAGCAGACAGACCGGGGAGCTGTTTTTT | CASRQTGELFF
TRBJ2-2 | 14 | TRBV6-5 | - | many | TGTGCCAGCTCCCAGGGGTCTTTCACCGGGGAGCTGTTTTTT | CASSQGSFTGELFF
TRBJ2-5 | 17 | TRBV7-9 | TRBD2 | - | TGTGCCAGCAGCTTAGGCTCTAGCGGGGGGTACCAAGAGACCCAGTACTTC | CASSLGSSGGYQETQYF
TRBJ2-1 | 16 | TRBV7-7 | TRBD2 | few | TGTGCTAGCAGCTTAGGTACTAGCGGTTCCTACAATGAGCAGTTCTTC | CASSLGTSGSYNEQFF
TRBJ1-5 | 16 | TRBV6-2/TRBV6-3 | TRBD1 | - | TGTGCCAGCAGTTCAGCCGGGACAGGGGGCAATCAGCCCCAGCATTTT | CASSSAGTGGNQPQHF
TRBJ1-1 | 13 | TRBV30 | TRBD1 | - | TGTGCCTGGGGGGGACAGTTGTACACTGAAGCTTTCTTT | CAWGGQLYTEAFF
TRBJ1-1 | 14 | TRBV3-1/TRBV3-2 | - | - | TGTGCCAGCAAAATCGGGGTTGGGAACACTGAAGCTTTCTTT | CASKIGVGNTEAFF
TRBJ1-2 | 12 | TRBV7-2 | TRBD1 | - | TGTGCCAGCAGTATGGACAGGGTGGGCTACACCTTC | CASSMDRVGYTF
TRBJ2-7 | 15 | TRBV27 | - | once | TGTGCCAGCAGTTTATCGGTAACTGCATCTTACGAGCAGTACTTC | CASSLSVTASYEQYF